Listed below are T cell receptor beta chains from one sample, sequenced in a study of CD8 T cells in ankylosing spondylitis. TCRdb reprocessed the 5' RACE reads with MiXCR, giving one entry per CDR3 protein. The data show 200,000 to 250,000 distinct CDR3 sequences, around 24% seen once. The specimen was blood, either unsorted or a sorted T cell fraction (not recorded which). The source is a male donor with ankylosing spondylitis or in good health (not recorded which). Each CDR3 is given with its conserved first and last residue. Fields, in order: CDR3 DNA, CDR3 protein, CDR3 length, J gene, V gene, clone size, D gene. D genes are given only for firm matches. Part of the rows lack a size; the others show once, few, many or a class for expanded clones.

TGTGCCAGCAGTTTATACGCTGAGCAGTTCTTC CASSLYAEQFF 11 TRBJ2-1 TRBV28 many .
TGTGCCAGCACGTCCTGGGGCGGGAGGGCCCGTGGAGATACGCAGTATTTT CASTSWGGRARGDTQYF 17 TRBJ2-3 TRBV6-1 many TRBD2
TGTGCCAGCAGCTGGGCTAGCGCGTCCTACGAGCAGTACTTC CASSWASASYEQYF 14 TRBJ2-7 TRBV7-2 . .
TGCGCCAGCAGCGTAGGACTAGCGGGAGTTTCTGAGCAGTTCTTC CASSVGLAGVSEQFF 15 TRBJ2-1 TRBV5-1 few TRBD2
TGTGCCAGCAGATCGGGACAGGGTGCTCCTGAAAAACTGTTTTTT CASRSGQGAPEKLFF 15 TRBJ1-4 TRBV12-3/TRBV12-4 . TRBD1
TGTGCCAGCAGCTTCCGGATAGCTAACTATGGCTACACCTTC CASSFRIANYGYTF 14 TRBJ1-2 TRBV7-2 many .
TGTGCCAGCACCAGTAGCGGGAGTTGGGTCTACGAGCAGTACTTC CASTSSGSWVYEQYF 15 TRBJ2-7 TRBV6-1 . TRBD2
TGTGCCAGCAGCGTAGGGTGGGGCCCCAACACTGAAGCTTTCTTT CASSVGWGPNTEAFF 15 TRBJ1-1 TRBV9 . .
TGTGCCAGCTCAGCAGACCAGCCGGGGGTCGGGCAGCCCCAGCATTTT CASSADQPGVGQPQHF 16 TRBJ1-5 TRBV18 many .
TGCAGTGCTAGAGTGGGTAGCGGGAGCAATGAGCAGTTCTTC CSARVGSGSNEQFF 14 TRBJ2-1 TRBV20-1 few TRBD2
TGTGCCAGCAGCGGCGTGGCCAGAAAGGGGGGCCACAGCCAGTACGAGCAGTACTTC CASSGVARKGGHSQYEQYF 19 TRBJ2-7 TRBV14 many .
TGTGCCAGCACCTTTTCAAGGGATGAGCAGTTCTTC CASTFSRDEQFF 12 TRBJ2-1 TRBV11-2 . .
TGTGCCAGCACCCTCTCATCCGGAAACACCATATATTTT CASTLSSGNTIYF 13 TRBJ1-3 TRBV6-6 many .
TGTGCCAGCACGAGGACAGAGTTAATCGGGGAGCTGTTTTTT CASTRTELIGELFF 14 TRBJ2-2 TRBV2 few .
TGCAGTGCTAGAGCAGGGCTGGGGCGCTATAGCAATCAGCCCCAGCATTTT CSARAGLGRYSNQPQHF 17 TRBJ1-5 TRBV20-1 many .
TGCGCCAGCAGTTCAGGACTAGCGGGAGGGGTCGATGAGCAGTTCTTC CASSSGLAGGVDEQFF 16 TRBJ2-1 TRBV5-1 many TRBD2